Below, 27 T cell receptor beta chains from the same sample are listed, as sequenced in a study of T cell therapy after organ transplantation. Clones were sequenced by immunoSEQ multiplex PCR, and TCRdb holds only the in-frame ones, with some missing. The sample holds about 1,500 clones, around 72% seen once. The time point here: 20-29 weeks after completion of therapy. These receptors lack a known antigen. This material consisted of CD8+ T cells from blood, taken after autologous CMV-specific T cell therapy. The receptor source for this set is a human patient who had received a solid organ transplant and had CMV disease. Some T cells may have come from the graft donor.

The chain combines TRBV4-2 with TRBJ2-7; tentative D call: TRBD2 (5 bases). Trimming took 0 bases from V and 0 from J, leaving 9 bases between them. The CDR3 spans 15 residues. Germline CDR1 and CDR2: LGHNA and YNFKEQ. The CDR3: CASSQDWSGSYEQYF. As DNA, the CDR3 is TGTGCCAGCAGCCAAGATTGGAGCGGCTCCTACGAGCAGTACTTC.

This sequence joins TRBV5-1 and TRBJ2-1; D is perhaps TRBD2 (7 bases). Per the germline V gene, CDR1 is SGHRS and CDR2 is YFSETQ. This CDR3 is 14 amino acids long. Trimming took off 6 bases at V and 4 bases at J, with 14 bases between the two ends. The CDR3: CASNPGGSYNEQFF. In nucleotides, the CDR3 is TGCGCCAGCAATCCGGGGGGCAGTTACAATGAGCAGTTCTTC. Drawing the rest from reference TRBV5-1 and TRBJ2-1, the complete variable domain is KAGVTQTPRYLIKTRGQQVTLSCSPISGHRSVSWYQQTPGQGLQFLFEYFSETQRNKGNFPGRFSGRQFSNSRSEMNVSTLELGDSALYLCASNPGGSYNEQFFGPGTRLTVL.

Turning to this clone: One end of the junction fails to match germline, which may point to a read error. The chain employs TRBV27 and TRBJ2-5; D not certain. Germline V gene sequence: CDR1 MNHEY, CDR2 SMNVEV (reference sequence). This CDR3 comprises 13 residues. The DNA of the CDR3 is TGTGCCAGCAGTTCCACGTCCCAAGGGACCCAGTACTTC. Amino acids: CASSSTSQGTQYF.

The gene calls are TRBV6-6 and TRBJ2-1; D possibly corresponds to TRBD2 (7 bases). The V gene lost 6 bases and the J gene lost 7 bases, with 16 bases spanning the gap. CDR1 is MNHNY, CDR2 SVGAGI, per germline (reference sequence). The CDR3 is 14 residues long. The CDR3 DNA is TGTGCCAGCAGCCTTACGAGGGGGGGGAATGAGCAGTTCTTC. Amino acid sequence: CASSLTRGGNEQFF.

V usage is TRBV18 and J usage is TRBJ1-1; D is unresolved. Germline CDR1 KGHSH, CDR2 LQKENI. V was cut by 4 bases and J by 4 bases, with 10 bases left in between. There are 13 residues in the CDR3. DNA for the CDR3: TGTGCCAGCTCACAAAAAAAAAGCACTGAAGCTTTCTTT. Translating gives CASSQKKSTEAFF.

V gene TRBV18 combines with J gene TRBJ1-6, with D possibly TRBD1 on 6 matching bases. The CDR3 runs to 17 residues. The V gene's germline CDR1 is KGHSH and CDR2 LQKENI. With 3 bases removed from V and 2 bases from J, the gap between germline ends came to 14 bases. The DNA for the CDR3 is TGTGCCAGCTCACCGGGGACAATTCCCCCCTATAATTCACCCCTCCACTTT. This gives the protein CASSPGTIPPYNSPLHF.

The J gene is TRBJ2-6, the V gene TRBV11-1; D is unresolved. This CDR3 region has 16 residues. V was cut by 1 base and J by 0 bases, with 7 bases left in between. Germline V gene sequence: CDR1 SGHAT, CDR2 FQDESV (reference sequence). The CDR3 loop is CASSLVSISGANVLTF. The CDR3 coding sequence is TGTGCCAGCAGCTTAGTTTCAATCTCTGGGGCCAACGTCCTGACTTTC.

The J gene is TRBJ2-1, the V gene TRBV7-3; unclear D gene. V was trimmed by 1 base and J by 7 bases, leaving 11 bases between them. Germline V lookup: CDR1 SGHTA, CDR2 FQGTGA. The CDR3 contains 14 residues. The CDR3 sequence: CASSLNWVGNEQFF. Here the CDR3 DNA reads TGTGCCAGCAGCTTAAATTGGGTGGGGAATGAGCAGTTCTTC.

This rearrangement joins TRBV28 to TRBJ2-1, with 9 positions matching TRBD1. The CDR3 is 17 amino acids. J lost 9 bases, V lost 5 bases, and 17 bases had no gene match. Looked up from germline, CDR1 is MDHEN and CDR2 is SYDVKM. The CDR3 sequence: CASSPTTDTGTGFEQFF. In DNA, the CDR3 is TGTGCCAGCAGTCCGACGACTGATACCGGGACAGGGTTTGAGCAGTTCTTC.

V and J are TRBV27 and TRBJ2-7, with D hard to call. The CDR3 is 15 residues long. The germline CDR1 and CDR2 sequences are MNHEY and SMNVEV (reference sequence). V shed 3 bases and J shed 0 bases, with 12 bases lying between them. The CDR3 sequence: CASSFRTGFSYEQYF. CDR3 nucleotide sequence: TGTGCCAGCAGTTTTAGGACCGGGTTCTCCTACGAGCAGTACTTC.

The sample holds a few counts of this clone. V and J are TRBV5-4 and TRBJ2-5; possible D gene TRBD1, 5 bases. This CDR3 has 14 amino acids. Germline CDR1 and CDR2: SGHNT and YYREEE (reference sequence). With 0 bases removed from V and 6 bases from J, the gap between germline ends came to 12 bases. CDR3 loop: CASSLALTVQTQYF. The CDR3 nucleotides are TGTGCCAGCAGCTTGGCCTTGACAGTGCAGACCCAGTACTTC.

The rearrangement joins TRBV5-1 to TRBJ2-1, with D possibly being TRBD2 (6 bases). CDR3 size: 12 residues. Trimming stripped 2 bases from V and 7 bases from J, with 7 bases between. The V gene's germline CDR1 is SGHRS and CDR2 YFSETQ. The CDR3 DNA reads TGCGCCAGCAGCTTTGCGGGGAATGAGCAGTTCTTC. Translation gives CASSFAGNEQFF.

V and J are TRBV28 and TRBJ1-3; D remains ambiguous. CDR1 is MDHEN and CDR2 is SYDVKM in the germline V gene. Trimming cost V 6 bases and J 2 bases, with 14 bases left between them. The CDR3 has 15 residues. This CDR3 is CASRYLRGTGNTIYF. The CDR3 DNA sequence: TGTGCCAGCAGATATCTACGAGGGACTGGAAACACCATATATTTT.

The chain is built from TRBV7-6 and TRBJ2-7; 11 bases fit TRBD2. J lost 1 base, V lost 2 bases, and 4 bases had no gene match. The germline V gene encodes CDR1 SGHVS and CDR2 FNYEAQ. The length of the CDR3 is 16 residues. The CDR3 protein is CASSLPGTSGSYEQYF. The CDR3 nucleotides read TGTGCCAGCAGCTTACCCGGGACTAGCGGATCCTACGAGCAGTACTTC.

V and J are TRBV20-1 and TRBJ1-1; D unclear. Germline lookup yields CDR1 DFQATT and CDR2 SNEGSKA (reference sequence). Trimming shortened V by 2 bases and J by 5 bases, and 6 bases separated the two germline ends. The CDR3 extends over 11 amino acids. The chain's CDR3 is CSARRQTEAFF. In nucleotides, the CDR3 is TGCAGTGCTAGAAGGCAGACTGAAGCTTTCTTT.

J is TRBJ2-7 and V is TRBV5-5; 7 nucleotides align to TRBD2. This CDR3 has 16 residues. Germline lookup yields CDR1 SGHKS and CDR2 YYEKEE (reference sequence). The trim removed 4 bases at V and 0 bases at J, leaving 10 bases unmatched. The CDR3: CASSRAGGGLSYEQYF. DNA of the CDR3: TGTGCCAGCAGCAGGGCAGGCGGGGGTCTCTCCTACGAGCAGTACTTC.

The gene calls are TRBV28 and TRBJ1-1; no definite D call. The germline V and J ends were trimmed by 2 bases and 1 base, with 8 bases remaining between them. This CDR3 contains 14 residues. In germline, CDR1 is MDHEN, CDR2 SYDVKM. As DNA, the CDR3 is TGTGCCAGCAGTTTAGAAGGGTGGAACACTGAAGCTTTCTTT. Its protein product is CASSLEGWNTEAFF.

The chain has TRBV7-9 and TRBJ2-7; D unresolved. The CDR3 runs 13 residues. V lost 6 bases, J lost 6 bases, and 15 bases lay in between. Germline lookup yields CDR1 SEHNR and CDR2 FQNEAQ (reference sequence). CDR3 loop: CASSPTGRLEQYF. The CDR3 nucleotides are TGTGCCAGCAGTCCCACCGGCAGGCTCGAGCAGTACTTC. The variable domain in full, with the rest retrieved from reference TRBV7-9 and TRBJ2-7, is DTGVSQNPRHKITKRGQNVTFRCDPISEHNRLYWYRQTLGQGPEFLTYFQNEAQLEKSRLLSDRFSAERPKGSFSTLEIQRTEQGDSAMYLCASSPTGRLEQYFGPGTRLTVT.

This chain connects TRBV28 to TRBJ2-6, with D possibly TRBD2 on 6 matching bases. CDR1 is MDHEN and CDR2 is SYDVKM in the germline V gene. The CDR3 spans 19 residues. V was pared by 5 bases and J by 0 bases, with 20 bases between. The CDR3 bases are TGTGCCAGCAGTAGCTACCGGGAGATCTCGATCTCTGGGGCCAACGTCCTGACTTTC. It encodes CASSSYREISISGANVLTF.

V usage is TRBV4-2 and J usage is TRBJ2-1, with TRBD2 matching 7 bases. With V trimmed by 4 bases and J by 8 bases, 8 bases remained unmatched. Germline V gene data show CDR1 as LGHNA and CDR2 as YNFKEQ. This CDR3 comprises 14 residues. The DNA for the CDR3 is TGTGCCAGCAGCCCGGGTCCCCGGGAGGATGAGCAGTTCTTC. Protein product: CASSPGPREDEQFF.

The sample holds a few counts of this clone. Written as DNA, the CDR3 is TGTGCCAGCAGTGAAGTGAGCGGGAGGTTTGATGAGCAGTTCTTC. It translates to CASSEVSGRFDEQFF. The chain joins TRBV6-1 to TRBJ2-1; TRBD2 matches at 9 bases. The CDR3 consists of 15 residues. After removal of 1 base from V and 8 bases from J, the junction contained 6 bases not matched to a gene. Germline V CDR1 and CDR2: MNHNS, SASEGT.

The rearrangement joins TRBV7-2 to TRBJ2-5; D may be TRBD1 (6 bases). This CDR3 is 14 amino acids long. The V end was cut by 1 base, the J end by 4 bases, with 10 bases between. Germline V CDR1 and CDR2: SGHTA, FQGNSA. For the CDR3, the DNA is TGTGCCAGCAGCTTAGAGGACAGTGGAGAGACCCAGTACTTC. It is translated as CASSLEDSGETQYF.

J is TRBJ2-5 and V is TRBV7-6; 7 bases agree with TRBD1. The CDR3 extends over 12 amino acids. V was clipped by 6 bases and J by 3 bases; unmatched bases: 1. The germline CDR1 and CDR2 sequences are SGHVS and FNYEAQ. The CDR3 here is CASRGQKETQYF. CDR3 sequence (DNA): TGTGCCAGCAGGGGACAGAAAGAGACCCAGTACTTC.

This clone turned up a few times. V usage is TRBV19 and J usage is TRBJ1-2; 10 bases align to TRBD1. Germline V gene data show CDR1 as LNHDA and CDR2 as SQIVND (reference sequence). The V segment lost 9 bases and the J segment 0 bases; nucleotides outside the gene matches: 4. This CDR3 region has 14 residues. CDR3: CASKTGGTNYGYTF. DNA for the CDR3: TGTGCCAGCAAGACAGGGGGCACTAACTATGGCTACACCTTC.

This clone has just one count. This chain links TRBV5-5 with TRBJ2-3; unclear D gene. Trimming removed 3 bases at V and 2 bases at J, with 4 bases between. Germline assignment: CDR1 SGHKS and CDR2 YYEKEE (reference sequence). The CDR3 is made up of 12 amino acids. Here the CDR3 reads CASSSPTDTQYF. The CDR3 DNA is TGTGCCAGCAGCTCGCCCACAGATACGCAGTATTTT.

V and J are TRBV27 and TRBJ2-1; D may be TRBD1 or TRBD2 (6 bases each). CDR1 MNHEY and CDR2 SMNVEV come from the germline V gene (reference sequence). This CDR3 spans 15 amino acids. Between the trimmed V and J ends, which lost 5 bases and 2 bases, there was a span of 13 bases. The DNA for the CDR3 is TGTGCCAGCAGTCTTTCGGGGGCCGCCTACAATGAGCAGTTCTTC. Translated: CASSLSGAAYNEQFF.

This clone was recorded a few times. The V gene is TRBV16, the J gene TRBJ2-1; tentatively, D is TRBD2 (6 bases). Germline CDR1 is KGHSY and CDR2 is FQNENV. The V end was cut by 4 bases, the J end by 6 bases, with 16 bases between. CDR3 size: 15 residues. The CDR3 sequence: CASSLGTGGSNEQFF. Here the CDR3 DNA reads TGTGCCAGCAGCCTTGGGACTGGAGGAAGCAATGAGCAGTTCTTC.